A single sample is the source of the 30 T cell receptor beta chains below, sequenced in a study of T cell responses to AZD1222 COVID-19 vaccine (dated by TCRdb to the early 2020s). Read against the paper, the sample's time point label means: about 28 days (+/-7) after the second vaccine dose. Libraries were built with the immunoSEQ multiplex PCR assay. TCRdb's version of the immuneACCESS table is confined to in-frame rearrangements and falls short of the full clone set. An unresolved V gene accounts for under half of the shortfall where checked; the remainder is of unknown origin. The sample contains some 100,000 clones, roughly 92% of them found a single time. Roughly 3% of the sample goes to the ten largest clones. The sample here was peripheral blood, taken 28 days after the second AZD1222 dose. The receptor set was obtained from an adult who received the AZD1222 COVID-19 vaccine.

The chain recombines TRBV6-5 with TRBJ1-2, with 9 bases fitting TRBD1. V lost 6 bases and J lost 8; bases outside the gene matches: 13. This CDR3 is built from 15 residues. Germline V gives CDR1 MNHEY, CDR2 SVGAGI. The CDR3 sequence is CASRPTGTGRRGYTF. The CDR3 bases are TGTGCCAGCAGGCCCACCGGGACAGGGAGGCGAGGCTACACCTTC.

The chain carries TRBV5-4 and TRBJ2-2; possible D gene TRBD1, 5 bases. Looked up from germline, CDR1 is SGHNT and CDR2 is YYREEE (reference sequence). The CDR3 runs to 16 residues. V was cut by 0 bases and J by 2 bases, with 11 bases left in between. The CDR3 sequence: CASSLGSRANTGELFF. The CDR3 bases are TGTGCCAGCAGCTTGGGTTCCAGGGCTAACACCGGGGAGCTGTTTTTT.

The chain joins TRBV11-3 to TRBJ1-3; TRBD1 matches at 7 bases. CDR1 SGHNT and CDR2 YENEEA come from the germline V gene. CDR3 size: 14 residues. With V trimmed by 1 base and J by 8 bases, 5 bases remained unmatched. DNA of the CDR3: TGTGCCAGCAGCTTAGCGGGGACAGACCACACCATATATTTT. The encoded protein is CASSLAGTDHTIYF.

The J gene is TRBJ2-3, the V gene TRBV6-6, with 9 bases fitting TRBD1. The CDR3 loop spans 16 amino acids. Trimming removed 6 bases from V and 4 bases from J; junction bases left unmatched: 11. CDR1 and CDR2 from the germline V gene are MNHNY and SVGAGI (reference sequence). CDR3 DNA: TGTGCCAGCAGACCCAATCCGGGACAGGGCCCAGATACGCAGTATTTT. Translating gives CASRPNPGQGPDTQYF.

This chain joins TRBV28 and TRBJ1-1; D is unresolved. CDR1 and CDR2 from the germline V gene are MDHEN and SYDVKM. Trimming stripped 5 bases from V and 3 bases from J, with 10 bases between. The length of the CDR3 is 13 residues. The CDR3 coding sequence is TGTGCCAGCAGTAACACACGGCACACTGAAGCTTTCTTT. Protein product: CASSNTRHTEAFF.

This clone was seen a single time. J is TRBJ2-5 and V is TRBV7-3; TRBD1 matches 7 bases. V gave up 5 bases and J gave up 9 bases; unmatched junction bases: 15. This CDR3 is 15 amino acids long. The germline CDR1 and CDR2 sequences are SGHTA and FQGTGA. CDR3 coding DNA: TGTGCCAGCAGCGCAAAGGAGACAGGGACCAAGGCCCAGTACTTC. This gives the protein CASSAKETGTKAQYF.

This chain connects TRBV28 to TRBJ1-4; D not resolved. CDR3 length: 11 residues. The V gene's germline CDR1 is MDHEN and CDR2 SYDVKM. The DNA for the CDR3 is TGTGCATTTGGGACTAATGAAAAACTGTTTTTT. As protein: CAFGTNEKLFF. Complete variable domain (other parts from reference TRBV28 and TRBJ1-4): DVKVTQSSRYLVKRTGEKVFLECVQDMDHENMFWYRQDPGLGLRLIYFSYDVKMKEKGDIPEGYSVSREKKERFSLILESASTNQTSMYLCAFGTNEKLFFGSGTQLSVL.

This clone has only one observation. J is TRBJ1-1 and V is TRBV5-1, with unresolved D. The CDR3 has 15 amino acids. Looked up from germline, CDR1 is SGHRS and CDR2 is YFSETQ. V lost 0 bases to trimming and J lost 1 base, with 10 bases between them. For the CDR3, the DNA is TGCGCCAGCAGCTTGGTCGGTGTCGGGAACACTGAAGCTTTCTTT. This sequence encodes CASSLVGVGNTEAFF.

The J gene is TRBJ2-3, the V gene TRBV29-1; 7 bases fit TRBD2. With V trimmed by 6 bases and J by 2 bases, 8 bases remained unmatched. The length of the CDR3 is 14 residues. The germline gives CDR1 SQVTM, CDR2 ANQGSEA. For the CDR3, the DNA is TGCAGCGTGAGTCGGGGGGACTCCACAGATACGCAGTATTTT. It specifies CSVSRGDSTDTQYF.

J is TRBJ1-2 and V is TRBV4-1, with TRBD1 as a possible D gene (6 bases). The CDR3 runs to 14 residues. V was clipped by 0 bases and J by 12 bases, with 17 bases between them. In germline, CDR1 is MGHRA, CDR2 YSYEKL. In nucleotides, the CDR3 is TGCGCCAGCAGCCAAGACCCCGGACAGTTTTTGGACACCTTC. This sequence encodes CASSQDPGQFLDTF.

This clone was seen a single time. The genes are TRBV29-1 and TRBJ1-3; unclear D gene. V was shortened by 3 bases and J by 0 bases, with 9 bases between the two germline ends. Germline CDR1 is SQVTM and CDR2 is ANQGSEA. The CDR3 extends over 14 amino acids. The DNA for the CDR3 is TGCAGCGTTGACGGGCAAATCTCTGGAAACACCATATATTTT. Translating it yields CSVDGQISGNTIYF.

The V and J genes are TRBV30 and TRBJ1-5; a weak D match, TRBD1 (5 bases). V was clipped by 5 bases and J by 11 bases, with 13 bases between them. Looked up from germline, CDR1 is GTSNPN and CDR2 is SVGIG (reference sequence). CDR3 size: 11 residues. The CDR3 region has the DNA TGTGCCTGGGGGGGACCGGGGTCCCAGCATTTT. Amino acids: CAWGGPGSQHF. Full variable domain (missing parts from reference TRBV30 and TRBJ1-5): SQTIHQWPATLVQPVGSPLSLECTVEGTSNPNLYWYRQAAGRGLQLLFYSVGIGQISSEVPQNLSASRPQDRQFILSSKKLLLSDSGFYLCAWGGPGSQHFGDGTRLSIL.

This chain uses TRBV4-3 with TRBJ2-2, with no clear D. There are 14 residues in the CDR3. Germline assignment: CDR1 LGHNA and CDR2 YSLEER. V gave up 0 bases and J gave up 8 bases, with 10 bases separating them. CDR3 nucleotide sequence: TGCGCCAGCAGCCAAGACCTTCCAGAGGGGGAGCTGTTTTTT. It specifies CASSQDLPEGELFF.

The CDR3 is CASSQDQQTYGYTF. CDR3 coding DNA: TGCGCCAGCAGCCAAGATCAGCAGACCTATGGCTACACCTTC. The rearrangement uses TRBV4-3 and TRBJ1-2; unclear D gene. Germline-derived CDR1 and CDR2 are LGHNA and YSLEER. Deletions cut 0 bases from V and 4 bases from J, with 9 bases between. The CDR3 is made up of 14 amino acids.

This chain connects TRBV18 to TRBJ1-2; D is perhaps TRBD1 (5 bases). Germline CDR1 is KGHSH and CDR2 is LQKENI. The germline V and J ends were trimmed by 0 bases and 4 bases, with 9 bases remaining between them. The CDR3 length is 14 residues. The CDR3 sequence is CASSPPGQPYGYTF. The DNA for the CDR3 is TGTGCCAGCTCACCACCGGGGCAGCCCTATGGCTACACCTTC.

J is TRBJ1-5 and V is TRBV19; 9 nucleotides line up with TRBD1. The length of the CDR3 is 15 residues. With V trimmed by 2 bases and J by 11 bases, 10 bases remained unmatched. Germline V gives CDR1 LNHDA, CDR2 SQIVND (reference sequence). The CDR3 bases are TGTGCCAGTAGTATACCTGGGACAGGGATGTTGGCCCAGCATTTT. It encodes CASSIPGTGMLAQHF.

The CDR3 region is CASSRDRGEGKAFF. The DNA for the CDR3 is TGTGCCAGCAGCCGGGACAGGGGGGAAGGTAAAGCTTTCTTT. The chain links TRBV5-4 to TRBJ1-1; 11 nucleotides line up with TRBD1. V shed 4 bases, J shed 9 bases, and the junction held 8 bases outside the gene matches. Germline V lookup: CDR1 SGHNT, CDR2 YYREEE (reference sequence). This CDR3 has 14 residues.

The chain employs TRBV7-2 and TRBJ2-5, with D possibly matching TRBD1 (5 bases). This CDR3 has 15 amino acids. With 2 bases removed from V and 2 bases from J, the gap between germline ends came to 12 bases. The germline V gene has CDR1 SGHTA and CDR2 FQGNSA. CDR3 sequence reads: CASSLQTDPQETQYF. The CDR3 DNA reads as TGTGCCAGCAGCTTACAGACAGACCCTCAAGAGACCCAGTACTTC.

This clone was observed once. This sequence joins TRBV6-5 and TRBJ2-3, with no clear D. The CDR3 is 13 amino acids. Germline V lookup: CDR1 MNHEY, CDR2 SVGAGI. The V end lost 6 bases, the J end lost 4 bases, and 11 bases lay between the germline ends. CDR3: CASRKNRADTQYF. In nucleotides, the CDR3 is TGTGCCAGCAGGAAGAACAGAGCAGATACGCAGTATTTT.

The chain couples TRBV7-2 to TRBJ1-1, with no clear D. V was clipped by 0 bases and J by 1 base, with 9 bases between them. The CDR3 is made up of 15 amino acids. Germline loops: CDR1 SGHTA, CDR2 FQGNSA. This CDR3 reads CASSLAETGNTEAFF. Here the CDR3 DNA reads TGTGCCAGCAGCTTAGCAGAGACTGGGAACACTGAAGCTTTCTTT.

This clone was found once. The chain has TRBV11-2 and TRBJ2-7, with 8 bases identical to TRBD2. The V gene end was trimmed by 0 bases and the J gene end by 3 bases; junction bases not matched to a gene: 7. The CDR3 is made up of 16 amino acids. The germline V gene has CDR1 SGHAT and CDR2 FQNNGV. The CDR3 DNA reads TGTGCCAGCAGCTTAGATTCTGCGGGGGGAGTCTACGAGCAGTACTTC. Translation gives CASSLDSAGGVYEQYF.

This clone has just one count. This chain uses TRBV5-1 with TRBJ2-7; 8 bases align to TRBD2. Trimming removed 7 bases from V and 2 bases from J; junction bases left unmatched: 8. The CDR3 spans 14 residues. Per germline, CDR1 SGHRS and CDR2 YFSETQ. The CDR3 reads CASASSGGTYEQYF. In DNA, the CDR3 is TGCGCCAGCGCTTCGAGCGGGGGAACCTACGAGCAGTACTTC.

This clone was seen only once. This rearrangement joins TRBV7-2 to TRBJ1-4; the match to TRBD1 covers 7 bases. The CDR3 is made up of 16 amino acids. Germline trimming cut 1 base from V and 4 bases from J; bases unmatched to any gene: 6. Germline lookup yields CDR1 SGHTA and CDR2 FQGNSA. The DNA for the CDR3 is TGTGCCAGCAGCTTAGTAGGGGGCGGCCTTAATGAAAAACTGTTTTTT. Amino acid sequence: CASSLVGGGLNEKLFF.

The V call is TRBV14, the J call TRBJ1-1; the match to TRBD1 covers 7 bases. Germline V gene data show CDR1 as SGHDN and CDR2 as FVKESK. With 1 base clipped from V and 3 bases from J, the junction kept 8 bases outside the gene matches. The CDR3 spans 16 residues. The CDR3 region is CASSQGQGGSDTEAFF. The CDR3 region has the DNA TGTGCCAGCAGCCAAGGACAGGGCGGGTCGGACACTGAAGCTTTCTTT.

This clone came up a few times. The chain carries TRBV6-1 and TRBJ1-5; the D is unclear. CDR1 and CDR2 from the germline V gene are MNHNS and SASEGT. The CDR3 sequence is 15 residues long. The V and J ends lost 1 base and 0 bases respectively, with 7 bases between them. CDR3 in DNA: TGTGCCAGCAGTGAAGGGACGTATAGCAATCAGCCCCAGCATTTT. As protein: CASSEGTYSNQPQHF.

The chain links TRBV2 to TRBJ2-7, with a possible D match to TRBD1 (6 bases). The CDR3 is 13 amino acids. Germline V lookup: CDR1 SNHLY, CDR2 FYNNEI. V was clipped by 11 bases and J by 3 bases, with 17 bases between them. The DNA for the CDR3 is TGTGCCGGGACACCGGGACAACTCTACGAGCAGTACTTC. This gives the protein CAGTPGQLYEQYF.

The chain combines TRBV7-9 with TRBJ1-2; D is unclear. The CDR3 is 12 residues long. The germline V and J ends were trimmed by 2 bases and 6 bases, with 7 bases remaining between them. Germline V gives CDR1 SEHNR, CDR2 FQNEAQ (reference sequence). The CDR3 sequence: CASSLTTNGYTF. As DNA, the CDR3 is TGTGCCAGCAGCTTAACAACGAATGGCTACACCTTC.

The chain couples TRBV7-2 to TRBJ2-7; unclear D gene. The CDR3 is made up of 15 amino acids. V lost 5 bases to trimming and J lost 2 bases, with 16 bases between them. Germline V CDR1 and CDR2: SGHTA, FQGNSA. The CDR3: CASSPQARETYEQYF. CDR3 DNA: TGTGCCAGCAGCCCCCAAGCCAGAGAAACCTACGAGCAGTACTTC.

The V and J genes are TRBV20-1 and TRBJ2-1, with D unclear. Germline assignment: CDR1 DFQATT and CDR2 SNEGSKA (reference sequence). The germline V and J ends were trimmed by 3 bases and 0 bases, with 18 bases remaining between them. This CDR3 is built from 17 residues. CDR3 nucleotide sequence: TGCAGTGCTAGTGGGGTTGTCGTGGGTATCTCCTACAATGAGCAGTTCTTC. Protein sequence: CSASGVVVGISYNEQFF.

The chain is built from TRBV29-1 and TRBJ1-1; 9 bases map to TRBD1. Germline V gives CDR1 SQVTM, CDR2 ANQGSEA. The CDR3 contains 13 residues. J lost 5 bases, V lost 7 bases, and 8 bases had no gene match. CDR3 bases: TGCAGCGGGGGACAGGGTTTGGGGACTGAAGCTTTCTTT. It translates to CSGGQGLGTEAFF.